The clone carrying this TCR beta chain was found a few times. The V gene end was trimmed by 1 base and the J gene end by 4 bases; junction bases not matched to a gene: 5. The CDR3 spans 16 residues. Looked up from germline, CDR1 is MNHEY and CDR2 is SMNVEV (reference sequence). Methods used by the authors: Reference gene primer amplification yielded estimated nucleated cell counts. Assay: immunoSEQ multiplex PCR; the TCRdb copy retains only in-frame clones and omits some. V and J calls and clone size are copied from that table; D and trimming were computed from the DNA. This sample has 150,000 or so clones, with around 83% found just once. This specimen comes from a study of blood T cell repertoires in COVID-19. Recovered participants had two consecutive negative NP/OP PCR tests, healthcare professional clearance, or symptom resolution.

This sequence was found in a middle-aged man who had recovered from COVID-19. The J gene is TRBJ2-7, the V gene TRBV27; 12 bases align to TRBD2. Material for sequencing was PBMCs or T cells enriched from blood (not recorded which). This chain's CDR3 is CASSLFGTSGGYEQYF. The CDR3 DNA reads as TGTGCCAGCAGTTTATTTGGAACTAGCGGGGGGTACGAGCAGTACTTC.